What follows is one TCR beta chain and its context. The antigen is not known. The assay was immunoSEQ multiplex PCR, and TCRdb's table has in-frame clones only and misses some. The sample shows approximately 170,000 clones, about nine tenths of them seen only once. The entry originates in a study of lymphopenia after photon versus proton radiotherapy. The study, taken as a whole, reports: Relative stability marked proton patients; photon patients lost diversity and naive cells. After the lymphocyte nadir, photon-treated repertoires showed oligoclonal expansion, especially of CD8+ Temra cells.

This CDR3 contains 15 residues. V was pared by 3 bases and J by 6 bases, with 9 bases of the junction left unmatched. Germline loops: CDR1 SGHNT, CDR2 YYREEE (reference sequence). The TCR originated in a man aged 45-65 years with gastric cancer. V is TRBV5-4 and J is TRBJ2-7; 10 nucleotides line up with TRBD2. Sample: peripheral blood, taken from a patient treated with photon-based radiotherapy. CDR3 DNA sequence: TGTGCCAGCAGCTATGAGCGGGAGGGCCGAGGCGAGCAGTACTTC. Encoded protein: CASSYEREGRGEQYF.